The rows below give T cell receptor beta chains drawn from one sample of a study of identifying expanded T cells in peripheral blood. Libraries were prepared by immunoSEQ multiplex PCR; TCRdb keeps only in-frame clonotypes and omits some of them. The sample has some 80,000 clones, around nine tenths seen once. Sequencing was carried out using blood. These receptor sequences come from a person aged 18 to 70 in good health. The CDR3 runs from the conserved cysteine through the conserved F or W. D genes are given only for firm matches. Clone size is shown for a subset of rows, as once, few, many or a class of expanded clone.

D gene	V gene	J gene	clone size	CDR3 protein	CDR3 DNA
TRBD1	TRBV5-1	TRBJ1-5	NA	CASSPGQSNQPQHF	TGCGCCAGCAGCCCGGGACAGAGCAATCAGCCCCAGCATTTT
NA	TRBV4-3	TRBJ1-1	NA	CASSQEAGPGTEAFF	TGCGCCAGCAGCCAAGAAGCTGGACCGGGCACTGAAGCTTTCTTT
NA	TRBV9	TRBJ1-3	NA	CASSVGVTALRNTIYF	TGTGCCAGCAGCGTAGGAGTGACGGCATTACGAAACACCATATATTTT
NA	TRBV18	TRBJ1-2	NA	CASSPRQGSDGYTF	TGTGCCAGCTCACCACGTCAGGGTTCGGACGGCTACACCTTC
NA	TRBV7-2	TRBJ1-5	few	CASSLTSGSNQPQHF	TGTGCCAGCAGCTTAACGAGCGGTAGCAATCAGCCCCAGCATTTT
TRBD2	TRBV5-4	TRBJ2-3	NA	CASSPSAGDPVDTQYF	TGTGCCAGCAGCCCCTCCGCGGGGGATCCCGTGGATACGCAGTATTTT
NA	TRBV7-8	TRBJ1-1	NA	CASSLAGVLTEAFF	TGTGCCAGCAGCTTAGCGGGGGTGTTGACTGAAGCTTTCTTT
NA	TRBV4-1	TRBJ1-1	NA	CASSLLQGALNTEAFF	TGCGCCAGCAGCCTACTACAAGGGGCTTTGAACACTGAAGCTTTCTTT
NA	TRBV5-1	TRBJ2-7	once	CASSWGGQGTWYEQYF	TGCGCCAGCAGCTGGGGGGGACAAGGTACTTGGTACGAGCAGTACTTC
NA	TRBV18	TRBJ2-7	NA	CASSPDSEQYF	TGTGCCAGCTCACCTGACAGCGAGCAGTACTTC
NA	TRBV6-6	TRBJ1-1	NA	CASSYSHMNTEAFF	TGTGCCAGCAGTTACTCTCACATGAACACTGAAGCTTTCTTT
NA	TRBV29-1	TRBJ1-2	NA	CSVEGRNYGYTF	TGCAGCGTTGAAGGCAGGAACTATGGCTACACCTTC
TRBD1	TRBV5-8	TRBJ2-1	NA	CASRYRDRAYNEQFF	TGTGCCAGCAGGTACCGGGACAGGGCCTACAATGAGCAGTTCTTC
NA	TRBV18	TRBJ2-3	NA	CASSRPQEDTDTQYF	TGTGCCAGCTCACGCCCCCAGGAAGACACAGATACGCAGTATTTT
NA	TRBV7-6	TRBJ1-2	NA	CASSLYSRGLDGYTF	TGTGCCAGCAGCTTATATAGTCGGGGCCTGGATGGCTACACCTTC
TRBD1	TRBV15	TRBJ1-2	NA	CATSRDFRQGSGYTF	TGTGCCACCAGCAGAGATTTCCGACAGGGAAGTGGCTACACCTTC
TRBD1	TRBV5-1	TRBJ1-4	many	CASSLAPQTGGNEKLFF	TGCGCCAGCAGCTTGGCCCCTCAAACAGGGGGTAATGAAAAACTGTTTTTT